The rows below give T cell receptor beta chains drawn from one sample of a study of T cell repertoires in cytomegalovirus infection. TCRdb ran MiXCR on the reads and lists one entry per CDR3 protein. The sample shows a few hundred thousand distinct CDR3 sequences, around 18% of them seen only once. Material: PBMCs. These receptors were collected from a human donor in good health (CMV status not recorded). Some clones in this sample may be carry-over from other donors' samples. Both conserved end residues are part of each CDR3. The D gene is left open where the match is weak. For some rows the clone size is stated as once, few or many, or as a class when expanded; others skip it.

v_gene: TRBV7-6
abundance: many
j_gene: TRBJ2-3
d_gene: -
CDR3aa: CASSLLAEGTDTQYF
CDR3nt: TGTGCCAGCAGCTTACTGGCGGAGGGCACAGATACGCAGTATTTT

v_gene: TRBV23-1
abundance: many
j_gene: TRBJ2-3
d_gene: -
CDR3aa: CASSQGWGSGTDTQYF
CDR3nt: TGCGCCAGCAGTCAAGGCTGGGGTAGTGGCACAGATACGCAGTATTTT

v_gene: TRBV20-1
abundance: -
j_gene: TRBJ2-5
d_gene: TRBD2
CDR3aa: CSARGGRWDQYF
CDR3nt: TGCAGTGCTCGGGGGGGCCGGTGGGACCAGTACTTC

v_gene: TRBV20-1
abundance: -
j_gene: TRBJ2-1
d_gene: -
CDR3aa: CSAPGRRGANEQFF
CDR3nt: TGCAGTGCTCCCGGCAGGCGAGGAGCGAATGAGCAGTTCTTC

v_gene: TRBV4-3
abundance: -
j_gene: TRBJ2-3
d_gene: TRBD1
CDR3aa: CASSQRTGADTQYF
CDR3nt: TGCGCCAGCAGCCAAAGAACAGGGGCAGATACGCAGTATTTT

v_gene: TRBV6-6
abundance: few
j_gene: TRBJ1-6
d_gene: TRBD1
CDR3aa: CASSYSGWTGMEYSPLHF
CDR3nt: TGTGCCAGCAGTTACTCCGGATGGACAGGAATGGAGTATTCACCCCTCCACTTT

v_gene: TRBV7-9
abundance: -
j_gene: TRBJ2-1
d_gene: TRBD2
CDR3aa: CASSEQREAKYNEQFF
CDR3nt: TGTGCCAGCAGTGAACAGCGGGAGGCCAAGTACAATGAGCAGTTCTTC

v_gene: TRBV11-2
abundance: many
j_gene: TRBJ1-1
d_gene: -
CDR3aa: CASTSNRENTEAFF
CDR3nt: TGTGCCAGCACCTCCAACCGGGAAAACACTGAAGCTTTCTTT

v_gene: TRBV12-3/TRBV12-4
abundance: few
j_gene: TRBJ1-4
d_gene: -
CDR3aa: CASSYTGTDEKLFF
CDR3nt: TGTGCCAGCAGTTATACTGGGACGGATGAAAAACTGTTTTTT

v_gene: TRBV28
abundance: many
j_gene: TRBJ1-2
d_gene: -
CDR3aa: CASSSLSAYGYTF
CDR3nt: TGTGCCAGCAGTTCCCTCAGCGCCTATGGCTACACCTTC

v_gene: TRBV27
abundance: many
j_gene: TRBJ1-5
d_gene: -
CDR3aa: CASSLDRNSNQPQHF
CDR3nt: TGTGCCAGCAGCCTGGACAGAAATAGCAATCAGCCCCAGCATTTT

v_gene: TRBV29-1
abundance: few
j_gene: TRBJ2-1
d_gene: -
CDR3aa: CSVEGWAGTYNEQFF
CDR3nt: TGCAGCGTTGAAGGTTGGGCGGGGACGTACAATGAGCAGTTCTTC

v_gene: TRBV11-2
abundance: -
j_gene: TRBJ1-2
d_gene: -
CDR3aa: CASSLGLDSGYGYTF
CDR3nt: TGTGCCAGCAGCTTAGGTCTAGACTCCGGCTATGGCTACACCTTC

v_gene: TRBV4-2
abundance: -
j_gene: TRBJ2-7
d_gene: TRBD1
CDR3aa: CASSQDAGGTYEQYF
CDR3nt: TGTGCCAGCAGCCAAGACGCAGGGGGCACGTACGAGCAGTACTTC

v_gene: TRBV7-6
abundance: -
j_gene: TRBJ2-5
d_gene: TRBD1
CDR3aa: CASSLLRGPQETQYF
CDR3nt: TGTGCCAGCAGCTTGTTAAGGGGGCCCCAAGAGACCCAGTACTTC

v_gene: TRBV20-1
abundance: few
j_gene: TRBJ1-2
d_gene: TRBD1
CDR3aa: CSARDPQGGFYGYTF
CDR3nt: TGCAGTGCTAGAGATCCCCAGGGGGGATTCTATGGCTACACCTTC

v_gene: TRBV2
abundance: few
j_gene: TRBJ1-5
d_gene: -
CDR3aa: CASSLVSPIYSNQPQHF
CDR3nt: TGTGCCAGCAGTCTAGTATCCCCCATCTATAGCAATCAGCCCCAGCATTTT

v_gene: TRBV10-3
abundance: -
j_gene: TRBJ2-3
d_gene: TRBD1
CDR3aa: CAISAHRGSMGTDTQYF
CDR3nt: TGTGCCATCAGTGCCCACAGGGGGTCGATGGGGACAGATACGCAGTATTTT

v_gene: TRBV4-2
abundance: -
j_gene: TRBJ1-2
d_gene: -
CDR3aa: CASSQTPQVYYGYTF
CDR3nt: TGTGCCAGCAGCCAAACCCCCCAGGTCTACTATGGCTACACCTTC

v_gene: TRBV7-2
abundance: -
j_gene: TRBJ2-3
d_gene: -
CDR3aa: CASFSDTDTQYF
CDR3nt: TGTGCCAGCTTTAGCGACACAGATACGCAGTATTTT

v_gene: TRBV4-3
abundance: many
j_gene: TRBJ2-5
d_gene: TRBD1
CDR3aa: CASSQDRFETQYF
CDR3nt: TGCGCCAGCAGCCAGGACAGGTTCGAGACCCAGTACTTC

v_gene: TRBV19
abundance: -
j_gene: TRBJ1-5
d_gene: -
CDR3aa: CASTVRGNQPQHF
CDR3nt: TGTGCCAGTACCGTACGAGGCAATCAGCCCCAGCATTTT

v_gene: TRBV7-2
abundance: many
j_gene: TRBJ1-1
d_gene: -
CDR3aa: CASSLGASNTEAFF
CDR3nt: TGTGCCAGCAGCCTCGGGGCGTCAAACACTGAAGCTTTCTTT

v_gene: TRBV7-2
abundance: many
j_gene: TRBJ1-3
d_gene: -
CDR3aa: CASSARDPGNTIYF
CDR3nt: TGTGCCAGCAGCGCGCGGGACCCTGGAAACACCATATATTTT

v_gene: TRBV28
abundance: few
j_gene: TRBJ2-7
d_gene: TRBD1
CDR3aa: CASSSRGLDEQYF
CDR3nt: TGTGCCAGCAGTTCTAGGGGGCTCGACGAGCAGTACTTC

v_gene: TRBV7-2
abundance: many
j_gene: TRBJ2-3
d_gene: TRBD2
CDR3aa: CASSLFSGPQDTQYF
CDR3nt: TGTGCCAGCAGCTTATTTAGCGGGCCACAGGATACGCAGTATTTT

v_gene: TRBV7-6
abundance: few
j_gene: TRBJ2-5
d_gene: -
CDR3aa: CASMGKTQYF
CDR3nt: TGTGCCAGCATGGGGAAGACCCAGTACTTC

v_gene: TRBV7-2
abundance: many
j_gene: TRBJ1-1
d_gene: -
CDR3aa: CASSLDRVEAFF
CDR3nt: TGTGCCAGCAGCTTAGACCGGGTTGAAGCTTTCTTT

v_gene: TRBV20-1
abundance: few
j_gene: TRBJ2-3
d_gene: TRBD1
CDR3aa: CSASRDRADTQYF
CDR3nt: TGCAGTGCTAGCCGGGACAGGGCAGATACGCAGTATTTT

v_gene: TRBV4-1
abundance: few
j_gene: TRBJ2-1
d_gene: -
CDR3aa: CASSQTGLREQFF
CDR3nt: TGCGCCAGCAGCCAGACTGGGCTTCGCGAGCAGTTCTTC